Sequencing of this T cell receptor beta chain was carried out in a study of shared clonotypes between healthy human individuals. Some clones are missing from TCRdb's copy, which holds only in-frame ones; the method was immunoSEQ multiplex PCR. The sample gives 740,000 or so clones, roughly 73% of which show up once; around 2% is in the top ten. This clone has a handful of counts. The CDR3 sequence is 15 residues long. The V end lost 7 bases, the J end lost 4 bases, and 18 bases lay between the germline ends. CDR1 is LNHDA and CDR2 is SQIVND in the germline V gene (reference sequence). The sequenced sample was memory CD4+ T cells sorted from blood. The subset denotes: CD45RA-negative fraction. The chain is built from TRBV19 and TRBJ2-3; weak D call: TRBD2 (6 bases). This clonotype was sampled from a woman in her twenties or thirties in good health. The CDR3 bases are TGTGCCAGTACCCCCGACGGGAGAGGTTCAGATACGCAGTATTTT. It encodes CASTPDGRGSDTQYF.